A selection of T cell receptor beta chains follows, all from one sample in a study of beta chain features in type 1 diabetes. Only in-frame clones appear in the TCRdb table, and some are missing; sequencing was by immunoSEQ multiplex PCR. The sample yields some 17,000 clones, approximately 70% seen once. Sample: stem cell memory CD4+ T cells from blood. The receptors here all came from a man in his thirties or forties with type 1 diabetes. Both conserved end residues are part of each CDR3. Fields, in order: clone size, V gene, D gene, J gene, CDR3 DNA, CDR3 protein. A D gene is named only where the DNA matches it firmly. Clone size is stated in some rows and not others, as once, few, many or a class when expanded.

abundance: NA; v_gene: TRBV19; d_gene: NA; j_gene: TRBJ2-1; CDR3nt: TGTGCCAGTAGTATACCGGGGACAACTCGGGGCCAGTTCTTC; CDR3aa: CASSIPGTTRGQFF
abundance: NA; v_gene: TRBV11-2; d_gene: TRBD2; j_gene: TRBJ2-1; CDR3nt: TGTGCCAGCAGCTTTAGCGGGGGGGCCTACAATGAGCAGTTCTTC; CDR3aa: CASSFSGGAYNEQFF
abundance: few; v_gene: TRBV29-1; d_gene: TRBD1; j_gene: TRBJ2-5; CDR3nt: TGCAGCGTCGGGGACAGCCAAGAGACCCAGTACTTC; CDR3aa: CSVGDSQETQYF
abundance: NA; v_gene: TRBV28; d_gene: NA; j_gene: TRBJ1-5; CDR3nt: TGTGCCAGCAGTTCCCTCTTTTATATCCCCGAGGATCAGCCCCAGCATTTT; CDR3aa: CASSSLFYIPEDQPQHF
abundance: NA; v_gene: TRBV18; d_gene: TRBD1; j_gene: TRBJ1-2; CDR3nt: TGTGCCAGCTCACCCGAAACTACAGGGGTTGGCTACACCTTC; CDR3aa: CASSPETTGVGYTF
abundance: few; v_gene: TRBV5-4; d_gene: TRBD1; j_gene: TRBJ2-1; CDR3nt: TGTGCCAGCAGCTTGGATAGCAGGGGGCCATACAATGAGCAGTTCTTC; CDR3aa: CASSLDSRGPYNEQFF
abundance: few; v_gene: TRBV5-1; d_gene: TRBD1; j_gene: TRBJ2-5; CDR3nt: TGCGCCAGCAGCCCCGGACAGGGACGAGAGACCCAGTACTTC; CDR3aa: CASSPGQGRETQYF
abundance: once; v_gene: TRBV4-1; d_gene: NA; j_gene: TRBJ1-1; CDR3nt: TGCGCCAGCAGCCAAGGTTGGGCAGGGGCTGTGAACACTGAAGCTTTCTTT; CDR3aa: CASSQGWAGAVNTEAFF
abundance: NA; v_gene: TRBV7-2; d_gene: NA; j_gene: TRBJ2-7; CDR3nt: TGTGCCAGCAGCTTTAGGGGCGGGGCATCCTACGAGCAGTACTTC; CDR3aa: CASSFRGGASYEQYF
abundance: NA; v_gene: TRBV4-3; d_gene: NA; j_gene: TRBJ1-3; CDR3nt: TGCGCCAGCAGCCAAGCAGGGACTGGAAACACCATATATTTT; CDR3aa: CASSQAGTGNTIYF
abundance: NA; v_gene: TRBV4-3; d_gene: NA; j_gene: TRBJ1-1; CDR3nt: TGCGCCAGCAGCCAAGATCTTAATTGGCCGTTGGTGAACACTGAAGCTTTCTTT; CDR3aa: CASSQDLNWPLVNTEAFF
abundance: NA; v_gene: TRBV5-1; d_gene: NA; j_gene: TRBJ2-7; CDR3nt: TGCGCCAGCAGACTTCTACAGGGCGGCGAGCAGTACTTC; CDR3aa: CASRLLQGGEQYF
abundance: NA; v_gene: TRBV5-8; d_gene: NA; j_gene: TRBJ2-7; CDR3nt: TGTGCCAGCAGCCCCGGAAATGGACAGAACTACGAGCAGTACTTC; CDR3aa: CASSPGNGQNYEQYF
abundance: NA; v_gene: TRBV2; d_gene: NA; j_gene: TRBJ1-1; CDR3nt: TGTGCCAGCGCCCCCGACAGCAACACTGAAGCTTTCTTT; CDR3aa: CASAPDSNTEAFF
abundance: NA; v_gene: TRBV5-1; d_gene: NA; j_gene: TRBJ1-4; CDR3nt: TGCGCCAGCAGCCACCGGGGGGCTAATGAAAAACTGTTTTTT; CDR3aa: CASSHRGANEKLFF
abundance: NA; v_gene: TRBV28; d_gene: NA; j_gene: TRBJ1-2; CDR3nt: TGTGCCAGCAGTTTACCCTTATCCCATGGCTACACCTTC; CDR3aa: CASSLPLSHGYTF
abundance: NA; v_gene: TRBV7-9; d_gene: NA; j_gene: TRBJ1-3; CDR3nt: TGTGCCAGCAGCCCTCGGAGCTCTGGAAACACCATATATTTT; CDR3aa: CASSPRSSGNTIYF
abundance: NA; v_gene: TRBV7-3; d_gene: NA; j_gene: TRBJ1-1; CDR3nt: TGTGCCAGCAGCAGACGACAGGTTAGTGAAGCTTTCTTT; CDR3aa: CASSRRQVSEAFF
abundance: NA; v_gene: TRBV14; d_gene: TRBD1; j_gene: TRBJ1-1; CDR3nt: TGTGCCAGCAGCCAGGACAGGGCGAACACTGAAGCTTTCTTT; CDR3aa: CASSQDRANTEAFF
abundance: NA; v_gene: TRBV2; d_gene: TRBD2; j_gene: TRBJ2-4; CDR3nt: TGTGCCAGCAGTGTTAGCGGGGGGGCAAACATTCAGTACTTC; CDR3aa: CASSVSGGANIQYF
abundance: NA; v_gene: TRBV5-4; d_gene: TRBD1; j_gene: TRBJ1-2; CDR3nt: TGTGCCAGCAGCTTACCAGGGGGCTATGGCTACACCTTC; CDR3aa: CASSLPGGYGYTF
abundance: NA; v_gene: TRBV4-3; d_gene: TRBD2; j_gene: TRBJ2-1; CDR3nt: TGCGCCAGCAGCGCCCAAGCGGGGGGCTGGGGAGGATGGAATGAGCAGTTCTTC; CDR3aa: CASSAQAGGWGGWNEQFF
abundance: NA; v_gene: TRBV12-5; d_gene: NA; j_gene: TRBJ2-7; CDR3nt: TGTGCTAGTGGCTTTGGGGGGGCAGTTTCCTACGAGCAGTACTTC; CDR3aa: CASGFGGAVSYEQYF
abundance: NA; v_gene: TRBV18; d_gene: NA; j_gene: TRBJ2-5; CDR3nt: TGTGCCAGCTCACCACCTAGCGTCGAGACCCAGTACTTC; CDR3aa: CASSPPSVETQYF
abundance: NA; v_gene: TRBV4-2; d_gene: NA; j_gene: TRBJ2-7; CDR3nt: TGTGCCAGCAGCCAGCGGGACAGTTACGAGCAGTACTTC; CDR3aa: CASSQRDSYEQYF
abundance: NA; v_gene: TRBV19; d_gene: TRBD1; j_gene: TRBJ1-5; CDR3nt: TGTGCCAGTAGTATAGTAGGGACAGGGGCGGTTTTTGGCAATCAGCCCCAGCATTTT; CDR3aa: CASSIVGTGAVFGNQPQHF
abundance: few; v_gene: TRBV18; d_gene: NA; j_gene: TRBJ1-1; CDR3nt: TGTGCCAGCTCGGTTACAGGTTCCACGCGTACCACTGAAGCTTTCTTT; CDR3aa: CASSVTGSTRTTEAFF
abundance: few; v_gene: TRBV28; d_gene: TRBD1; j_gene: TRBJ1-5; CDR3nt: TGTGCCAGCAGTTACAGGGGGGATCAGCCCCAGCATTTT; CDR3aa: CASSYRGDQPQHF
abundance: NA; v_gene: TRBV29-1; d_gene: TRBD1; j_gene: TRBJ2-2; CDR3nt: TGCAGCGTGAAAGAACCGGGACAGGGCGCGAACACCGGGGAGCTGTTTTTT; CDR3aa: CSVKEPGQGANTGELFF
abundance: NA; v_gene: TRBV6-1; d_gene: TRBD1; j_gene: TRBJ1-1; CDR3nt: TGTGCCAGCAGGATGACAGGGCGAAACACTGAAGCTTTCTTT; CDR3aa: CASRMTGRNTEAFF
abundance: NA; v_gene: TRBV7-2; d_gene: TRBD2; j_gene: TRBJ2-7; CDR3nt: TGTGCCAGCAGCCCCCCCGGGGGAGGGGCCGAGCAGTACTTC; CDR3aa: CASSPPGGGAEQYF
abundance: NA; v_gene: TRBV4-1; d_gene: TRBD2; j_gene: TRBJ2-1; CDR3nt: TGCGCCAGCAGCCAAGCCCTAGCGGGGGCTTACAATGAGCAGTTCTTC; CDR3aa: CASSQALAGAYNEQFF
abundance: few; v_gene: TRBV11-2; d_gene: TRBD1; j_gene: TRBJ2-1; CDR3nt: TGTGCCAGCAGCGTCGACAGGGCGAATGAGCAGTTCTTC; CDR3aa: CASSVDRANEQFF
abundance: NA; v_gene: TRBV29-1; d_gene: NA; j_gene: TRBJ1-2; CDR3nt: TGCAGCGCGAGGGGGAGCGACTATGGCTACACCTTC; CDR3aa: CSARGSDYGYTF
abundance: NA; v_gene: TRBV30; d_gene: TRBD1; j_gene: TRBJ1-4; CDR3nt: TGTGCCGGACAGGTGAATGAAAAACTGTTTTTT; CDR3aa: CAGQVNEKLFF
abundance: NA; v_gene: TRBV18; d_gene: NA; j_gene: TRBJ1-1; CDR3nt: TGTGCCAGCTCACAGGGGCTGGGCACTGAAGCTTTCTTT; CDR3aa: CASSQGLGTEAFF
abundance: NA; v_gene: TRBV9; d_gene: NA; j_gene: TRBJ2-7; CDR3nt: TGTGCCAGCAGCGTAGAACCGGGGTCCCACGAGCAGTACTTC; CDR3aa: CASSVEPGSHEQYF
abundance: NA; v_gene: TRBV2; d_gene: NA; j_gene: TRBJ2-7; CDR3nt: TGTGCCAGCAGTGAAAGGGGGAACTACGAGCAGTACTTC; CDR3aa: CASSERGNYEQYF
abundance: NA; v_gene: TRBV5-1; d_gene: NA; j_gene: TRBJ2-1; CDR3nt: TGCGCCAGCAGCTTGGAATCTTACAATGAGCAGTTCTTC; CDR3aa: CASSLESYNEQFF
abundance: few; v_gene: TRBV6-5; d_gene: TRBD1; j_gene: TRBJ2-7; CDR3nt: TGTGCCAGCAGTTACTCTCCCCCGGGACAGGGCTACGAGCAGTACTTC; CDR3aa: CASSYSPPGQGYEQYF
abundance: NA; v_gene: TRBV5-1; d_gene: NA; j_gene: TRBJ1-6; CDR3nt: TGCGCCAGCAGCTTGGAGCGGGATTCACCCCTCCACTTT; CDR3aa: CASSLERDSPLHF
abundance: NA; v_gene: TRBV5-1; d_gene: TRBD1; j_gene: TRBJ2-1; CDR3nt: TGCGCCAGCAGCCCCGGGACAGGGGGCAATGAGCAGTTCTTC; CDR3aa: CASSPGTGGNEQFF
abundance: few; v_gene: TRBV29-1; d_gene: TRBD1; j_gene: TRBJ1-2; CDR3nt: TGCAGCGGCGGGGGACAGGGATATGGCTACACCTTC; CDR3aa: CSGGGQGYGYTF
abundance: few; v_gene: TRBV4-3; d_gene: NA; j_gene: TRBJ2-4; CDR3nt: TGCGCCAGCAGCCAAGATGTATGGCCGGCCAAAAACATTCAGTACTTC; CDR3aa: CASSQDVWPAKNIQYF
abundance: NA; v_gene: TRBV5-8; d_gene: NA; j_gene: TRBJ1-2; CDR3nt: TGTGCCAGCAGCCCGAGGACCCTGGGGGCAGATGGCTACACCTTC; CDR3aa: CASSPRTLGADGYTF
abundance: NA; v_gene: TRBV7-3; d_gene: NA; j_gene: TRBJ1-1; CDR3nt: TGTGCCAGCAGCTTACTCTCTGCTTTGGCCACTGAAGCTTTCTTT; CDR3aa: CASSLLSALATEAFF
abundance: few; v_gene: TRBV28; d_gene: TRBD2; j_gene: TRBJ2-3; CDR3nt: TGTGCCAGCAGTTCACGACTAGCGGGGAGCACAGATACGCAGTATTTT; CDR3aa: CASSSRLAGSTDTQYF
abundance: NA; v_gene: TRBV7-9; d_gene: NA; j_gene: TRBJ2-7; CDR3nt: TGTGCCAGCAGCGTCAGCTCCTACGAGCAGTACTTC; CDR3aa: CASSVSSYEQYF
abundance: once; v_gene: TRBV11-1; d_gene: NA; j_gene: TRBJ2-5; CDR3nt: TGTGCCAGCAGCTTAGACTTACAAGAGACCCAGTACTTC; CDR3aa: CASSLDLQETQYF
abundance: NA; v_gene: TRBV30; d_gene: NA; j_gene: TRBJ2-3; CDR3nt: TGTGCCTGGAGTGTACCGGTAGATACGCAGTATTTT; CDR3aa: CAWSVPVDTQYF
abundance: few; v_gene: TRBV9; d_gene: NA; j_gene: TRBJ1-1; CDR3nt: TGTGCCAGCAGCGGGGGATGGGGAGTTGAAGCTTTCTTT; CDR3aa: CASSGGWGVEAFF
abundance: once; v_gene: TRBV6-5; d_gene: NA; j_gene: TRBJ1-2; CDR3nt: TGTGCCAGCAGTTACTCAAAGGGGCTAGGCTACACCTTC; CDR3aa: CASSYSKGLGYTF
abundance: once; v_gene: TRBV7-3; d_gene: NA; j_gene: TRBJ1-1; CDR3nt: TGTGCCAGCAGCTTAGACCCAGGGTCGCCCATGAAGGCTTTCTTT; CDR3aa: CASSLDPGSPMKAFF